The T cell receptor beta chain under discussion was sequenced for a study of blood T cell repertoires in COVID-19. Study-wide background: PBMCs, B-cell-depleted T cells, or T cells were the source of the cDNA or gDNA that made up the material.

The authors' processing: Amplification of reference gene primers provided the estimated nucleated cell counts. Assay used: immunoSEQ multiplex PCR; TCRdb lists only in-frame clones, some missing. The D gene and trimming were derived from the DNA, and the V and J assignments and clone size from that table. The profile shows approximately 150,000 clones, 75% to 90% of them singletons. This CDR3 contains 17 residues. V lost 5 bases and J lost 1; bases outside the gene matches: 9. From germline, CDR1 is LNHDA and CDR2 SQIVND (reference sequence). The clonotype comes from a human donor in a cohort sampled during active COVID-19. The chain uses TRBV19 and TRBJ1-5, with TRBD1 matching 9 bases. Material for sequencing was peripheral blood. This CDR3 reads CASSVVTGTGSNQPQHF. The CDR3 DNA follows: TGTGCCAGTAGTGTTGTAACCGGGACAGGGAGCAATCAGCCCCAGCATTTT.